Below are 6 T cell receptor beta chains sequenced from a single sample in a study of blood T cell repertoires in COVID-19. Clones were read by immunoSEQ multiplex PCR, and TCRdb kept only the in-frame ones, dropping some. The profile covers about 240,000 clones, with around four fifths appearing a single time and 3% to 4.5% taken by the ten largest. Sequenced input: PBMCs or T cells enriched from blood (not recorded which). The receptors come from a woman in her thirties or forties who had been exposed to COVID-19.

This chain joins TRBV28 and TRBJ2-7; 10 bases match TRBD1. CDR1 and CDR2 (germline): MDHEN, SYDVKM. Trimming took 10 bases from V and 4 from J; bases not matched to a gene: 10. This CDR3 region has 14 residues. The CDR3 protein is CAITAGTGVYEQYF. In DNA form, the CDR3 reads TGTGCCATTACCGCCGGGACAGGGGTGTACGAGCAGTACTTC.

The rearrangement links TRBV4-2 to TRBJ2-1; possible D gene TRBD2, 7 bases. Looked up from germline, CDR1 is LGHNA and CDR2 is YNFKEQ. The germline V and J ends were trimmed by 6 bases and 6 bases, with 12 bases remaining between them. The CDR3 runs 13 residues. This CDR3 reads CASRGGGGNEQFF. The CDR3 nucleotides are TGTGCCAGCAGGGGGGGCGGGGGCAATGAGCAGTTCTTC.

CDR3 protein: CASSRTTSTDTQYF. The CDR3 DNA reads as TGTGCCAGCAGCCGGACAACTAGCACAGATACGCAGTATTTT. The chain links TRBV7-2 to TRBJ2-3; D perhaps matches TRBD1 (5 bases). Trimming shortened V by 5 bases and J by 0 bases, and 9 bases separated the two germline ends. Looked up from germline, CDR1 is SGHTA and CDR2 is FQGNSA. The CDR3 runs 14 residues.

V gene TRBV4-1 combines with J gene TRBJ2-5, with D perhaps TRBD1 (6 bases). Germline V gene sequence: CDR1 MGHRA, CDR2 YSYEKL. This CDR3 region has 15 residues. Trimming stripped 0 bases from V and 4 bases from J, with 12 bases between. This chain's CDR3 is CASSQEGAGGETQYF. DNA of the CDR3: TGCGCCAGCAGCCAAGAGGGGGCTGGGGGAGAGACCCAGTACTTC.

This clone was recorded once. The chain has TRBV12-5 and TRBJ2-6; D remains unclear. Germline V lookup: CDR1 LGHNT, CDR2 FRNRAP. The V gene lost 3 bases and the J gene lost 1 base, with 16 bases spanning the gap. This CDR3 comprises 18 residues. CDR3 DNA sequence: TGTGCTAGTGGTTTTGTGGTGCCCTTGGAGTCTGGGGCCAACGTCCTGACTTTC. This encodes CASGFVVPLESGANVLTF.

A few counts support this clone. The genes are TRBV18 and TRBJ1-5; D possibly corresponds to TRBD1 (5 bases). The V end lost 3 bases, the J end lost 2 bases, and 11 bases lay between the germline ends. The germline gives CDR1 KGHSH, CDR2 LQKENI. The CDR3 consists of 15 residues. This CDR3 reads CASSPSGLGNQPQHF. In nucleotides, the CDR3 is TGTGCCAGCTCACCGTCAGGGCTGGGCAATCAGCCCCAGCATTTT.